The clone carrying this T cell receptor beta chain was recorded many times. This record belongs to a study of low-dose radiotherapy and immunotherapy resistance in tumors. Looking at the study overall: Across 26 weeks, 13 Gy in total went to Cohort 2, delivered as 1 Gy per fraction every two weeks.

First-strand cDNA used TRAV- and TRBV-specific primers, covering alpha and beta chains. TCR amplification involved approximately 20 PCR cycles with a constant-region primer and V-primer adapter. TCRdb re-analysed the reads in MiXCR, keeping a single row per CDR3 protein. The table lists 95,000 to 100,000 distinct CDR3 sequences, less than 25% of them singletons. Germline-derived CDR1 and CDR2 are MNHNY and SVGAGI (reference sequence). The CDR3 totals 14 residues. V lost 0 bases, J lost 3 bases, and 0 bases stayed unmatched. Described time point: after trial treatment. Stated treatment: LDRT plus nivolumab, ipilimumab, low-dose cyclophosphamide and aspirin (RACIN trial).

The rearrangement uses TRBV6-6 and TRBJ2-7; 9 bases align to TRBD1. This clonotype originated in a male donor with prostate cancer. The sample was PBMCs, taken after low-dose radiotherapy plus immunotherapy. The CDR3 reads CASSYSDRGYEQYF. The CDR3 DNA reads TGTGCCAGCAGTTACTCGGACAGGGGCTACGAGCAGTACTTC.